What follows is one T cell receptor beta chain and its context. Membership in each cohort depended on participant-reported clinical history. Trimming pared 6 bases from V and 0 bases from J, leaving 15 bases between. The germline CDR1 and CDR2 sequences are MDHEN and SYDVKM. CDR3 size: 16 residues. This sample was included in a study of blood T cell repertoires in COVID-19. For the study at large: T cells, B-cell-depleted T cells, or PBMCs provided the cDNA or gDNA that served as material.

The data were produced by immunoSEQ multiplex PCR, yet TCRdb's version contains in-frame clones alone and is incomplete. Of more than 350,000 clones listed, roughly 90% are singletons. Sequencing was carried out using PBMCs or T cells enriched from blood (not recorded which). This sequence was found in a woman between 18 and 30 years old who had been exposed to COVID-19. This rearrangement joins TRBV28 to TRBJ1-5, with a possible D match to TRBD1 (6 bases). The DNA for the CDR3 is TGTGCCAGCAGAGAGACAGGAGATTATAGCAATCAGCCCCAGCATTTT. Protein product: CASRETGDYSNQPQHF.